The next 8 T cell receptor beta chains were all read from a single sample in a study of cytomegalovirus exposure and HLA in healthy donors. The PCR had 60 Vbeta and 13 Jbeta primers. Some clones are missing from TCRdb's copy, which holds only in-frame ones; the method was immunoSEQ multiplex PCR. This table holds roughly 100,000 clones, over 75% found once. Sequences were obtained from PBMCs. Receptors originate from a man in his sixties in good health and CMV-seronegative.

V is TRBV6-1 and J is TRBJ1-1; the D is unclear. Germline-derived CDR1 and CDR2 are MNHNS and SASEGT. This CDR3 is built from 14 residues. V was shortened by 0 bases and J by 12 bases, with 17 bases between the two germline ends. CDR3 sequence reads: CASSEAAGRSASFF. The CDR3 DNA reads as TGTGCCAGCAGTGAAGCAGCGGGGAGGAGCGCGTCTTTCTTT.

The CDR3 coding sequence is TGTGCCAGCGGCGGTATGGGAGGCGGGGTAGAAGATACGCAGTATTTT. It specifies CASGGMGGGVEDTQYF. The chain is built from TRBV7-3 and TRBJ2-3, with D possibly being TRBD2 (6 bases). The ends were cut back, 8 bases at V and 5 bases at J, with 23 bases in the middle. CDR1 is SGHTA, CDR2 FQGTGA, per germline. The CDR3 loop spans 16 amino acids.

A single count supports this clone. This rearrangement joins TRBV9 to TRBJ1-6; D gene uncertain. The germline V gene encodes CDR1 SGDLS and CDR2 YYNGEE. This CDR3 region has 15 residues. Between the trimmed V and J ends, which lost 0 bases and 7 bases, there was a span of 11 bases. The CDR3 region is CASSVEGDSNSPLHF. Written as DNA, the CDR3 is TGTGCCAGCAGCGTAGAAGGAGATTCCAATTCACCCCTCCACTTT.

The V and J genes are TRBV9 and TRBJ2-5; 10 bases match TRBD2. The length of the CDR3 is 16 residues. The ends lost 0 bases at V and 4 bases at J; junction bases unmatched: 6. The germline V gene has CDR1 SGDLS and CDR2 YYNGEE. CDR3 nucleotide sequence: TGTGCCAGCAGCGTAGATAGCGGGGGGACAGGAGAGACCCAGTACTTC. Its protein product is CASSVDSGGTGETQYF.

The chain combines TRBV7-2 with TRBJ1-6; 7 nucleotides line up with TRBD1. CDR3 length: 15 residues. CDR1 is SGHTA and CDR2 is FQGNSA in the germline V gene. J was trimmed by 12 bases and V by 5 bases; bases with no gene match: 13. The CDR3 region is CASSHSRDSRLPLHF. As DNA, the CDR3 is TGTGCCAGCAGCCACAGCCGGGACAGCCGTTTACCCCTCCACTTT.

V and J are TRBV15 and TRBJ2-2, with a possible D match to TRBD1 (6 bases). CDR1 and CDR2 from the germline V gene are LNHNV and YYDKDF (reference sequence). Trimming took off 6 bases at V and 5 bases at J, with 19 bases between the two ends. The CDR3 runs 16 residues. The CDR3 loop reads CATRGPTGMVTGELFF. In DNA, the CDR3 is TGTGCCACCAGGGGACCCACAGGGATGGTTACCGGGGAGCTGTTTTTT. Drawing the rest from reference TRBV15 and TRBJ2-2, the complete variable domain is DAMVIQNPRYQVTQFGKPVTLSCSQTLNHNVMYWYQQKSSQAPKLLFHYYDKDFNNEADTPDNFQSRRPNTSFCFLDIRSPGLGDTAMYLCATRGPTGMVTGELFFGEGSRLTVL.

V gene TRBV7-8 combines with J gene TRBJ1-3; the D gene is possibly TRBD1 (6 bases). Trimming took off 1 base at V and 0 bases at J, with 10 bases between the two ends. Germline CDR1 SGHVS, CDR2 FQNEAQ. This CDR3 spans 16 amino acids. Here the CDR3 DNA reads TGTGCCAGCAGCTTAGGACAGGTGGGCTCTGGAAACACCATATATTTT. It specifies CASSLGQVGSGNTIYF.

This clone was counted only a few times. The chain recombines TRBV27 with TRBJ1-2; 9 bases align to TRBD1. The CDR3 spans 15 residues. The J segment lost 2 bases and the V segment lost 2 bases, leaving 3 bases of the junction unmatched. CDR1 is MNHEY, CDR2 SMNVEV, per germline (reference sequence). In DNA form, the CDR3 reads TGTGCCAGCAGTTTAGAGGGACAGGGAAACTATGGCTACACCTTC. It translates to CASSLEGQGNYGYTF.